Below are 25 T cell receptor beta chains sequenced from a single sample in a study of T cell repertoires and HLA-DP antigens. After approximately 15 days, CD4+ cells were restimulated more than 20 h with the same allogeneic DPB1. Retrovirally transduced HeLa cells with HLA-DPA1/DPB1, HLA-DM, invariant chain and CD80 served as stimulators. Sequencing used immunoSEQ multiplex PCR; TCRdb keeps in-frame clones, though not all of them. Of under 2,500 clones in the sample, about 78% were seen once. Material for sequencing was CD137- CD4+ T cells from cultured PBMCs. All receptors derive from a woman between 18 and 29 years old in good health and CMV-seronegative.

The chain links TRBV7-9 to TRBJ2-3, with a weak D call TRBD1 (6 bases). Trimming left V 2 bases short and J 4 bases short, with 19 bases between. The CDR3 spans 17 residues. Germline-derived CDR1 and CDR2 are SEHNR and FQNEAQ (reference sequence). CDR3 bases: TGTGCCAGCAGCTTACCCCCGGGCAGGGGAGAGGCAGATACGCAGTATTTT. It is translated as CASSLPPGRGEADTQYF.

The chain employs TRBV6-5 and TRBJ2-2; D may correspond to TRBD1 or TRBD2 (5 bases each). Germline assignment: CDR1 MNHEY and CDR2 SVGAGI. Trimming cost V 6 bases and J 4 bases, with 12 bases left between them. The CDR3 sequence is 14 residues long. In nucleotides, the CDR3 is TGTGCCAGCAGACGGGGCCAGCGCACCGGGGAGCTGTTTTTT. The encoded protein is CASRRGQRTGELFF.

This clone appeared once. V gene TRBV7-3 combines with J gene TRBJ2-1; the match to TRBD1 covers 7 bases. V lost 5 bases and J lost 5; bases outside the gene matches: 6. The CDR3 has 14 residues. CDR1 is SGHTA, CDR2 FQGTGA, per germline. The CDR3 DNA reads TGTGCCAGCAGCCCCCAACAGGGGCACAATGAGCAGTTCTTC. Its protein is CASSPQQGHNEQFF.

The rearrangement joins TRBV6-1 to TRBJ1-5; D is undetermined. The CDR3 extends over 13 amino acids. Germline V gene data show CDR1 as MNHNS and CDR2 as SASEGT. Trimming removed 1 base at V and 7 bases at J, with 8 bases between. This CDR3 is CASSEGGNQPQHF. CDR3 DNA: TGTGCCAGCAGTGAAGGAGGAAACCAGCCCCAGCATTTT.

The rearrangement joins TRBV27 to TRBJ1-5; TRBD1 aligns across 7 bases. The CDR3 has 16 amino acids. V lost 5 bases and J lost 2; bases outside the gene matches: 9. From germline, CDR1 is MNHEY and CDR2 SMNVEV (reference sequence). CDR3 in amino acids: CASSASQGQGNQPQHF. CDR3 DNA sequence: TGTGCCAGCAGTGCCTCACAGGGGCAGGGCAATCAGCCCCAGCATTTT.

The V and J genes are TRBV27 and TRBJ2-1; D may correspond to TRBD1 or TRBD2 (5 bases each). This CDR3 is built from 16 residues. The germline V gene encodes CDR1 MNHEY and CDR2 SMNVEV (reference sequence). V shed 1 base and J shed 6 bases, with 16 bases lying between them. The CDR3 DNA reads as TGTGCCAGCAGTTTATTGGGGACGCGCTTCTCCAATGAGCAGTTCTTC. Protein: CASSLLGTRFSNEQFF.

The chain has TRBV7-5 and TRBJ1-1. TRBV7-5 is a pseudogene locus. The CDR3 length is 11 residues. The CDR3 nucleotides read TGTGCCATCTTCTCCCACACTGAAGCTTTCTTT. Translating it yields CAIFSHTEAFF.

In its sample, this clone ranks as large. The chain uses TRBV10-1 and TRBJ2-1; D remains unclear. V dropped 4 bases and J dropped 4 bases, with 5 bases sitting between them. The CDR3 is 12 amino acids. Per the germline V gene, CDR1 is WNHNN and CDR2 is SYGVQD (reference sequence). The CDR3 protein is CASSGGYNEQFF. In DNA form, the CDR3 reads TGCGCCAGCAGTGGGGGATACAATGAGCAGTTCTTC.

The rearrangement uses TRBV4-1 and TRBJ1-4, with TRBD1 as a possible D gene (6 bases). In germline, CDR1 is MGHRA, CDR2 YSYEKL. The CDR3 length is 16 residues. The V end was cut by 3 bases, the J end by 1 base, with 12 bases between. CDR3 DNA sequence: TGCGCCAGCAGCCACCAGCGGACAGAAACTAATGAAAAACTGTTTTTT. Translating gives CASSHQRTETNEKLFF.

V gene TRBV5-1 combines with J gene TRBJ2-2, with D possibly being TRBD1 (6 bases). V lost 0 bases, J lost 1 base, and 10 bases lay in between. The germline CDR1 and CDR2 sequences are SGHRS and YFSETQ. The CDR3 consists of 16 residues. The CDR3 is CASSLEEGQNTGELFF. CDR3 DNA: TGCGCCAGCAGCTTGGAAGAGGGACAGAACACCGGGGAGCTGTTTTTT.

J is TRBJ1-3 and V is TRBV28; D remains unclear. Germline values: CDR1 MDHEN, CDR2 SYDVKM. The V end was cut by 4 bases, the J end by 4 bases, with 8 bases between. This CDR3 region has 13 residues. The CDR3 region is CASSSGGGNTIYF. DNA for the CDR3: TGTGCCAGCAGTTCGGGAGGAGGAAACACCATATATTTT.

The chain is built from TRBV5-1 and TRBJ2-1; 11 bases agree with TRBD2. CDR3 size: 16 residues. Per the germline V gene, CDR1 is SGHRS and CDR2 is YFSETQ. Trimming removed 4 bases from V and 9 bases from J; junction bases left unmatched: 12. CDR3 residues: CASSPSTSGGRGEQFF. The CDR3 DNA is TGCGCCAGCAGCCCGAGCACTAGCGGGGGCCGGGGTGAGCAGTTCTTC.

J is TRBJ2-1 and V is TRBV28, with TRBD2 matching over 9 bases. V trimming: 5 bases; J trimming: 15 bases; junction bases outside the gene matches: 14. This CDR3 has 14 amino acids. Germline V gene sequence: CDR1 MDHEN, CDR2 SYDVKM. Here the CDR3 DNA reads TGTGCCAGCAGTACTATACATTTGGGACTAGCAGCGTTCTTC. Translating gives CASSTIHLGLAAFF.

The rearrangement joins TRBV28 to TRBJ2-1, with 8 bases that match TRBD2. The CDR3 has 15 amino acids. CDR1 is MDHEN and CDR2 is SYDVKM in the germline V gene. V trimming: 8 bases; J trimming: 5 bases; junction bases outside the gene matches: 11. The CDR3, as DNA: TGTGCCAGCGAGACTGGGACTAGGGCTAACAATGAGCAGTTCTTC. The encoded protein is CASETGTRANNEQFF.

Points on this clone: Other DNA sequences from this sample encode an identical CDR3 as well. The chain recombines TRBV7-2 with TRBJ2-2; 7 bases are shared with TRBD1. V shed 5 bases, J shed 8 bases, and the junction held 8 bases outside the gene matches. Germline CDR1 and CDR2: SGHTA and FQGNSA. The CDR3 totals 14 residues. In DNA, the CDR3 is TGTGCCAGCAGCCCGTCGACAGGGCGGGGGGAGCTGTTTTTT. This codes for CASSPSTGRGELFF. The variable domain in full, with the rest retrieved from reference TRBV7-2 and TRBJ2-2, is GAGVSQSPSNKVTEKGKDVELRCDPISGHTALYWYRQSLGQGLEFLIYFQGNSAPDKSGLPSDRFSAERTGGSVSTLTIQRTQQEDSAVYLCASSPSTGRGELFFGEGSRLTVL.

The chain carries TRBV27 and TRBJ2-7, with D unresolved. The CDR3 sequence is 10 residues long. Germline CDR1 and CDR2: MNHEY and SMNVEV (reference sequence). Written as DNA, the CDR3 is TGTGCCAGCAGCGTAGACCGATCCCTCGTC. This gives the protein CASSVDRSLV.

This clone appeared a single time. The CDR3 coding sequence is TGTGCCAGCAGCTTGGGGCTAGCGAATTACAATGAGCAGTTCTTC. It specifies CASSLGLANYNEQFF. This rearrangement joins TRBV5-8 to TRBJ2-1; perhaps TRBD2 as D (6 bases). CDR1 and CDR2 from the germline V gene are SGHTS and YDEGEE. The CDR3 extends over 15 amino acids. Trimming pared 0 bases from V and 4 bases from J, leaving 11 bases between. The variable domain in full, completed from reference TRBV5-8 and TRBJ2-1, reads EAGVTQSPTHLIKTRGQQATLRCSPISGHTSVYWYQQALGLGLQFLLWYDEGEERNRGNFPPRFSGRQFPNYSSELNVNALELEDSALYLCASSLGLANYNEQFFGPGTRLTVL.

The chain has TRBV6-6 and TRBJ2-7; 7 nucleotides line up with TRBD1. V was pared by 8 bases and J by 2 bases, with 15 bases of the junction left unmatched. Germline loops: CDR1 MNHNY, CDR2 SVGAGI (reference sequence). The CDR3 has 16 residues. The CDR3 region has the DNA TGTGCCAGCCTAAAGTCGGAGCAGGGGGTGACCTACGAGCAGTACGTC. Its protein product is CASLKSEQGVTYEQYV.

This clone has only one observation. V usage is TRBV18 and J usage is TRBJ2-3, with D hard to call. CDR3 length equals 12 residues. CDR1 is KGHSH, CDR2 LQKENI, per germline. The V and J ends lost 1 base and 4 bases respectively, with 3 bases between them. CDR3 loop: CASSPRPDTQYF. The DNA for the CDR3 is TGTGCCAGCTCACCACGTCCAGATACGCAGTATTTT.

This sequence joins TRBV19 and TRBJ2-1; D possibly corresponds to TRBD2 (6 bases). Germline V gene lookup returns CDR1 LNHDA and CDR2 SQIVND (reference sequence). V lost 10 bases, J lost 1 base, and 20 bases lay in between. The CDR3 is 16 amino acids. The chain's CDR3 is CATKITAAGSYNEQFF. The CDR3 DNA sequence: TGTGCCACTAAAATTACAGCGGCGGGGTCCTACAATGAGCAGTTCTTC.

This clone showed up just once. The V and J genes are TRBV30 and TRBJ1-6; 7 bases are a match to TRBD1. This CDR3 has 14 amino acids. Germline loops: CDR1 GTSNPN, CDR2 SVGIG (reference sequence). The V and J ends lost 8 bases and 7 bases, in that order; junction bases with no gene match: 11. CDR3 loop: CARNRGGGNSPLHF. CDR3 coding DNA: TGTGCCCGGAACAGGGGAGGGGGGAATTCACCCCTCCACTTT.

This clone was found a few times. This chain's CDR3 is CASSPPLSGRGYTF. In DNA form, the CDR3 reads TGTGCCAGCTCACCACCGCTTTCCGGGAGAGGCTACACCTTC. The chain employs TRBV18 and TRBJ1-2; D call uncertain. There are 14 residues in the CDR3. The V gene lost 0 bases and the J gene lost 8 bases, with 13 bases spanning the gap. Germline values: CDR1 KGHSH, CDR2 LQKENI.

The chain uses TRBV7-3 and TRBJ1-5; 9 positions match TRBD1. The germline V gene encodes CDR1 SGHTA and CDR2 FQGTGA. Trimming took 4 bases from V and 5 from J; bases not matched to a gene: 0. The CDR3 extends over 13 amino acids. In DNA, the CDR3 is TGTGCCAGCAGCTGGACAGGGGATCAGCCCCAGCATTTT. Protein sequence: CASSWTGDQPQHF.

This rearrangement joins TRBV19 to TRBJ1-3, with a tentative D call TRBD1 (5 bases). V was pared by 3 bases and J by 0 bases, with 12 bases between. The CDR3 extends over 16 amino acids. Germline CDR1 LNHDA, CDR2 SQIVND (reference sequence). The CDR3 bases are TGTGCCAGTAGTATCCGGGGGAGCCGCTCTGGAAACACCATATATTTT. It is translated as CASSIRGSRSGNTIYF.

The rearrangement links TRBV2 to TRBJ2-2, with TRBD2 matching 8 bases. The CDR3 is 17 amino acids. J gave up 4 bases and V 6 bases, and 13 bases lay outside the gene matches. In germline, CDR1 is SNHLY, CDR2 FYNNEI. For the CDR3, the DNA is TGTGCCAGCAGAGATACTAGCGGCCGGGGGAGCACCGGGGAGCTGTTTTTT. It specifies CASRDTSGRGSTGELFF.